Each of the 21 T cell receptor beta chains below was sequenced from the same sample in a study of beta chain features in type 1 diabetes. Findings of the study overall: In every one of the four CD4+ subsets, TCRB CDR3s were moderately but significantly shorter in Type 1 diabetes patients.

No antigen has been identified for these receptors. Every bit of the isolated RNA underwent reverse transcription, so sequencing read expressed TCRB transcripts. Sequencing used immunoSEQ multiplex PCR; TCRdb keeps in-frame clones, though not all of them. The sample has a few hundred thousand clones, 10% to 15% seen once. Material: naive CD4+ T cells from blood. These receptors all stem from a woman in her late teens or twenties with type 1 diabetes.

This rearrangement joins TRBV5-4 to TRBJ2-1; 9 bases fit TRBD2. Germline V gene lookup returns CDR1 SGHNT and CDR2 YYREEE (reference sequence). The CDR3 sequence is 15 residues long. With 4 bases clipped from V and 5 bases from J, the junction kept 7 bases outside the gene matches. The CDR3 DNA reads TGTGCCAGCAGCCTAAGCGGGGGGTTTGACAATGAGCAGTTCTTC. Protein product: CASSLSGGFDNEQFF.

The chain combines TRBV9 with TRBJ2-5, with 11 bases that match TRBD2. Losses at the gene ends were 4 bases for V and 2 bases for J; bases not matched to a gene: 10. This CDR3 is built from 17 residues. Germline lookup yields CDR1 SGDLS and CDR2 YYNGEE. CDR3 region: CASSSGHGTSGQETQYF. Written as DNA, the CDR3 is TGTGCCAGCAGCTCCGGCCACGGGACTAGCGGACAAGAGACCCAGTACTTC.

A few counts support this clone. The chain links TRBV29-1 to TRBJ1-2; possible D gene TRBD1, 6 bases. Germline CDR1 is SQVTM and CDR2 is ANQGSEA. The CDR3 has 15 amino acids. V lost 7 bases and J 5 bases, leaving 23 bases between the germline ends. In nucleotides, the CDR3 is TGCAGCGCTGGTGAGGGGGGGGGCTATTCGTATGGCTACACCTTC. This translates into CSAGEGGGYSYGYTF.

This clone was observed a handful of times. This sequence joins TRBV25-1 and TRBJ2-7, with TRBD1 identical over 8 bases. This CDR3 is built from 15 residues. J gave up 5 bases and V 1 base, and 7 bases lay outside the gene matches. CDR1 is MGHDK and CDR2 is SYGVNS in the germline V gene. In nucleotides, the CDR3 is TGTGCCAGCAGTGAATCGGGCCAGGGGGCTCACGAGCAGTACTTC. Protein: CASSESGQGAHEQYF.

This clone was counted only a few times. The chain uses TRBV5-4 and TRBJ2-7, with D perhaps TRBD1 (5 bases). Germline-derived CDR1 and CDR2 are SGHNT and YYREEE (reference sequence). The CDR3 totals 13 residues. Trimming left V 4 bases short and J 5 bases short, with 13 bases between. In DNA form, the CDR3 reads TGTGCCAGCAGCGCCACAGGTTCTCACGAGCAGTACTTC. As protein: CASSATGSHEQYF.

In its sample, this clone was seen a few times. This chain uses TRBV4-1 with TRBJ2-6; perhaps TRBD1 as D (6 bases). Between the trimmed V and J ends, which lost 0 bases and 2 bases, there was a span of 8 bases. Germline assignment: CDR1 MGHRA and CDR2 YSYEKL. The length of the CDR3 is 16 residues. The CDR3 reads CASSQDAGAGANVLTF. Written as DNA, the CDR3 is TGCGCCAGCAGCCAAGACGCAGGGGCTGGGGCCAACGTCCTGACTTTC.

The rearrangement joins TRBV7-2 to TRBJ1-2, with 12 bases fitting TRBD1. The ends lost 6 bases at V and 10 bases at J; junction bases unmatched: 9. CDR1 is SGHTA, CDR2 FQGNSA, per germline. The CDR3 is 14 amino acids. CDR3 sequence reads: CASRTPGTGGLYTF. CDR3 coding DNA: TGTGCCAGCAGAACCCCCGGGACAGGGGGCCTCTACACCTTC.

V gene TRBV14 combines with J gene TRBJ1-1; D is possibly TRBD1 (6 bases). The CDR3 loop spans 18 amino acids. Germline-derived CDR1 and CDR2 are SGHDN and FVKESK. Trimming took 0 bases from V and 4 from J, leaving 21 bases between them. The chain's CDR3 is CASSQEGDTAWLSTEAFF. As DNA, the CDR3 is TGTGCCAGCAGCCAAGAAGGGGACACCGCTTGGTTGAGCACTGAAGCTTTCTTT. Variable domain in full (rest from reference TRBV14 and TRBJ1-1): EAGVTQFPSHSVIEKGQTVTLRCDPISGHDNLYWYRRVMGKEIKFLLHFVKESKQDESGMPNNRFLAERTGGTYSTLKVQPAELEDSGVYFCASSQEGDTAWLSTEAFFGQGTRLTVV.

This clone came up a few times. The genes are TRBV7-9 and TRBJ2-1, with TRBD2 matching over 10 bases. The V segment lost 5 bases and the J segment 10 bases; nucleotides outside the gene matches: 5. Per the germline V gene, CDR1 is SEHNR and CDR2 is FQNEAQ (reference sequence). The CDR3 covers 13 residues. The CDR3 DNA reads TGTGCCAGCAGCCCACTAGCGGGAAGCGAGCAGTTCTTC. Translating it yields CASSPLAGSEQFF.

This chain's CDR3 is CASSLRTASGSHEQFF. The CDR3 DNA is TGTGCCAGCAGCTTAAGGACCGCTAGCGGGAGCCATGAGCAGTTCTTC. The V call is TRBV11-1, the J call TRBJ2-1; 10 bases agree with TRBD2. J was trimmed by 8 bases and V by 2 bases; bases with no gene match: 9. This CDR3 spans 16 amino acids. Germline CDR1 is SGHAT and CDR2 is FQDESV (reference sequence).

In this sample, this clone turned up a few times. The chain joins TRBV6-5 to TRBJ2-3; maybe TRBD2 (6 bases). The CDR3 has 15 residues. Germline CDR1 MNHEY, CDR2 SVGAGI. Deletions cut 1 base from V and 0 bases from J, with 8 bases between. CDR3 in amino acids: CASSYFGGSTDTQYF. The CDR3 region has the DNA TGTGCCAGCAGTTACTTCGGGGGAAGCACAGATACGCAGTATTTT.

This clone was counted between two and nine times. The V gene is TRBV28, the J gene TRBJ1-5; no reliable D call. The CDR3 consists of 13 residues. Germline V gives CDR1 MDHEN, CDR2 SYDVKM. The ends were cut back, 3 bases at V and 0 bases at J, with 3 bases in the middle. As DNA, the CDR3 is TGTGCCAGCAGTTTCCGTAGCAATCAGCCCCAGCATTTT. Translating it yields CASSFRSNQPQHF.

The gene calls are TRBV18 and TRBJ2-7; 9 nucleotides agree with TRBD1. The CDR3 covers 16 residues. V shed 0 bases, J shed 4 bases, and the junction held 7 bases outside the gene matches. Per germline, CDR1 KGHSH and CDR2 LQKENI. CDR3 sequence (DNA): TGTGCCAGCTCACCACCGGACAGGGGAGGATTTTACGAGCAGTACTTC. Translation gives CASSPPDRGGFYEQYF.

To note about this clone: The germline gene is not matched at one end of the junction; a read error may be the cause. The V call is TRBV7-2, the J call TRBJ2-4; the D gene is possibly TRBD1 (6 bases). This CDR3 contains 15 residues. Germline CDR1 and CDR2: SGHTA and FQGNSA. Here the CDR3 reads CASSLATRGKNIQYF. CDR3 in DNA: TGTGCCAGCAGCCTAGCAACCAGGGGCAAAAACATTCAGTACTTC.

This clone was seen a handful of times. This chain links TRBV29-1 with TRBJ2-7, with 12 bases lining up with TRBD2. Losses at the gene ends were 6 bases for V and 2 bases for J; bases not matched to a gene: 8. The CDR3 contains 15 residues. Looked up from germline, CDR1 is SQVTM and CDR2 is ANQGSEA. CDR3 sequence (DNA): TGCAGCGTAGGGACCCTAGCGGGGGGGACCTACGAGCAGTACTTC. It yields the protein CSVGTLAGGTYEQYF.

V is TRBV5-4 and J is TRBJ2-3, with 13 bases lining up with TRBD2. This CDR3 has 15 amino acids. With 6 bases clipped from V and 4 bases from J, the junction kept 5 bases outside the gene matches. Per the germline V gene, CDR1 is SGHNT and CDR2 is YYREEE (reference sequence). CDR3 sequence: CASKRTSGSADTQYF. The CDR3 DNA sequence: TGTGCCAGCAAGAGGACTAGCGGGAGCGCAGATACGCAGTATTTT.

The V and J genes are TRBV29-1 and TRBJ1-4, with TRBD1 identical over 9 bases. Trimming took 4 bases from V and 2 from J; bases not matched to a gene: 11. The CDR3 is made up of 17 amino acids. Per germline, CDR1 SQVTM and CDR2 ANQGSEA. CDR3 sequence (DNA): TGCAGCGTTGGGTCAGGACAGGGGACACTCACTAATGAAAAACTGTTTTTT. As protein: CSVGSGQGTLTNEKLFF.

This clone was picked up a small number of times. This rearrangement joins TRBV28 to TRBJ2-5, with TRBD1 matching 7 bases. V lost 5 bases and J lost 3; bases outside the gene matches: 3. The CDR3 runs 13 residues. The germline V gene has CDR1 MDHEN and CDR2 SYDVKM. CDR3 bases: TGTGCCAGCAGTCTCGGACAGGAAGAGACCCAGTACTTC. It encodes CASSLGQEETQYF.

The chain couples TRBV4-2 to TRBJ2-5; a weak D match, TRBD2 (6 bases). Looked up from germline, CDR1 is LGHNA and CDR2 is YNFKEQ. V was cut by 0 bases and J by 4 bases, with 15 bases left in between. The CDR3 sequence is 16 residues long. The CDR3 nucleotides are TGTGCCAGCAGCCAAGATCTATACGGCGGGGTAGAGACCCAGTACTTC. Translating gives CASSQDLYGGVETQYF.

This clone appeared a few times. The gene calls are TRBV7-2 and TRBJ1-2; 7 bases fit TRBD1. CDR1 and CDR2 from the germline V gene are SGHTA and FQGNSA. Trimming removed 7 bases from V and 6 bases from J; junction bases left unmatched: 8. This CDR3 region has 13 residues. CDR3 DNA sequence: TGTGCCAGCACCCGAGGGGGCTTAGATGGCTACACCTTC. Translating gives CASTRGGLDGYTF. Combining the CDR3 with reference TRBV7-2 and TRBJ1-2 gives the whole variable domain GAGVSQSPSNKVTEKGKDVELRCDPISGHTALYWYRQSLGQGLEFLIYFQGNSAPDKSGLPSDRFSAERTGGSVSTLTIQRTQQEDSAVYLCASTRGGLDGYTFGSGTRLTVV.

The chain links TRBV28 to TRBJ2-7; 8 nucleotides align to TRBD2. Germline CDR1 is MDHEN and CDR2 is SYDVKM. There are 15 residues in the CDR3. V shed 2 bases, J shed 1 base, and the junction held 4 bases outside the gene matches. DNA for the CDR3: TGTGCCAGCAGTTTAGTGTCTAGCGGGTCCTACGAGCAGTACTTC. It encodes CASSLVSSGSYEQYF.